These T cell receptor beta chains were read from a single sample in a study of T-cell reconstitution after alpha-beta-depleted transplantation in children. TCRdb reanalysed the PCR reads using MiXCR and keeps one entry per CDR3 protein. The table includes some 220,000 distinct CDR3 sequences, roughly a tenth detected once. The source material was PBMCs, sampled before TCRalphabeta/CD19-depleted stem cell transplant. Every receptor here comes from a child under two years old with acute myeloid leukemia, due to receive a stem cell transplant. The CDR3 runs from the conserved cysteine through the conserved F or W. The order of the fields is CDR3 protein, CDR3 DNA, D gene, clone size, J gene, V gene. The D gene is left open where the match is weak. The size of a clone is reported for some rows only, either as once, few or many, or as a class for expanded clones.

CDR3aa: CASSPTDRGWDEQYF
CDR3nt: TGCGCCAGCAGCCCGACGGACAGGGGGTGGGACGAGCAGTACTTC
d_gene: TRBD1
abundance: many
j_gene: TRBJ2-7
v_gene: TRBV5-1

CDR3aa: CASSLLEGFGELFF
CDR3nt: TGCGCCAGCAGCCTGCTCGAGGGATTCGGGGAGCTGTTTTTT
d_gene: -
abundance: -
j_gene: TRBJ2-2
v_gene: TRBV4-1

CDR3aa: CASSQLTVNQPQHF
CDR3nt: TGCGCCAGCAGCCAATTGACAGTCAATCAGCCCCAGCATTTT
d_gene: -
abundance: few
j_gene: TRBJ1-5
v_gene: TRBV4-1

CDR3aa: CASSLGWEHTQYF
CDR3nt: TGTGCCAGCAGCTTAGGCTGGGAACATACGCAGTATTTT
d_gene: -
abundance: many
j_gene: TRBJ2-3
v_gene: TRBV7-2

CDR3aa: CASSILMNTEAFF
CDR3nt: TGTGCCAGCAGTATCCTAATGAACACTGAAGCTTTCTTT
d_gene: -
abundance: many
j_gene: TRBJ1-1
v_gene: TRBV6-1

CDR3aa: CSARRPGLAGFTEQFF
CDR3nt: TGCAGTGCCCGCCGCCCGGGACTAGCGGGCTTTACTGAGCAGTTCTTC
d_gene: TRBD2
abundance: many
j_gene: TRBJ2-1
v_gene: TRBV20-1

CDR3aa: CSADRRGGALSEQYF
CDR3nt: TGCAGTGCGGACCGGCGGGGGGGGGCCCTCTCCGAGCAGTACTTC
d_gene: TRBD2
abundance: few
j_gene: TRBJ2-7
v_gene: TRBV20-1

CDR3aa: CASSLWEGADTEAFF
CDR3nt: TGTGCCAGCAGTTTGTGGGAGGGGGCGGACACTGAAGCTTTCTTT
d_gene: TRBD1
abundance: many
j_gene: TRBJ1-1
v_gene: TRBV12-3/TRBV12-4

CDR3aa: CASSRDRVNYGYTF
CDR3nt: TGTGCCAGTAGCCGGGACAGAGTAAACTATGGCTACACCTTC
d_gene: TRBD1
abundance: -
j_gene: TRBJ1-2
v_gene: TRBV19

CDR3aa: CASSHPQTALELFF
CDR3nt: TGCGCCAGCAGCCATCCCCAGACTGCTTTGGAGCTGTTTTTT
d_gene: -
abundance: many
j_gene: TRBJ2-2
v_gene: TRBV4-1

CDR3aa: CATSDPSTVEETQYF
CDR3nt: TGTGCCACCAGTGATCCCTCGACCGTGGAAGAGACCCAGTACTTC
d_gene: -
abundance: many
j_gene: TRBJ2-5
v_gene: TRBV24-1

CDR3aa: CASSRDRSSTDTQYF
CDR3nt: TGTGCCAGCAGCCGTGACAGATCTAGCACAGATACGCAGTATTTT
d_gene: -
abundance: many
j_gene: TRBJ2-3
v_gene: TRBV11-2

CDR3aa: CASSMWGTALYFGYTF
CDR3nt: TGTGCCAGTAGTATGTGGGGGACAGCCCTCTACTTCGGCTACACCTTC
d_gene: TRBD1
abundance: few
j_gene: TRBJ1-2
v_gene: TRBV19

CDR3aa: CASSSRYSQRGNNEQFF
CDR3nt: TGCGCCAGCAGCTCGCGCTATAGCCAGCGGGGAAACAATGAGCAGTTCTTC
d_gene: TRBD2
abundance: many
j_gene: TRBJ2-1
v_gene: TRBV5-1

CDR3aa: CASSSGTGGNPDTQYF
CDR3nt: TGTGCCAGCAGCTCCGGGACAGGGGGCAACCCAGATACGCAGTATTTT
d_gene: TRBD1
abundance: few
j_gene: TRBJ2-3
v_gene: TRBV7-9

CDR3aa: CASSAIGRTDTQYF
CDR3nt: TGTGCCAGCAGTGCGATCGGGCGCACAGATACGCAGTATTTT
d_gene: -
abundance: many
j_gene: TRBJ2-3
v_gene: TRBV2

CDR3aa: CSARGTVREQYF
CDR3nt: TGCAGTGCCCGCGGGACAGTACGCGAGCAGTACTTC
d_gene: -
abundance: many
j_gene: TRBJ2-7
v_gene: TRBV20-1

CDR3aa: CASSGQRNTEAFF
CDR3nt: TGTGCCAGTAGTGGGCAGCGGAACACTGAAGCTTTCTTT
d_gene: -
abundance: few
j_gene: TRBJ1-1
v_gene: TRBV19

CDR3aa: CASSLIGDTQYF
CDR3nt: TGTGCCAGCAGTTTAATCGGGGATACGCAGTATTTT
d_gene: -
abundance: many
j_gene: TRBJ2-3
v_gene: TRBV12-3/TRBV12-4

CDR3aa: CASSFGASLVIYEQYF
CDR3nt: TGTGCCAGCAGTTTCGGGGCCTCACTAGTAATTTACGAGCAGTACTTC
d_gene: -
abundance: many
j_gene: TRBJ2-7
v_gene: TRBV12-3/TRBV12-4

CDR3aa: CAISDPHMRAGSNYGYTF
CDR3nt: TGTGCCATCAGTGACCCCCATATGCGAGCAGGGTCCAACTATGGCTACACCTTC
d_gene: -
abundance: many
j_gene: TRBJ1-2
v_gene: TRBV10-3

CDR3aa: CAISFGGEGYEQYF
CDR3nt: TGTGCCATCAGTTTCGGGGGAGAGGGCTACGAGCAGTACTTC
d_gene: -
abundance: many
j_gene: TRBJ2-7
v_gene: TRBV10-3

CDR3aa: CSVGTSRYNEQFF
CDR3nt: TGCAGCGTTGGGACTAGCCGGTACAATGAGCAGTTCTTC
d_gene: TRBD2
abundance: many
j_gene: TRBJ2-1
v_gene: TRBV29-1

CDR3aa: CSVVQGELFF
CDR3nt: TGCAGCGTGGTTCAAGGGGAGCTGTTTTTT
d_gene: -
abundance: many
j_gene: TRBJ2-2
v_gene: TRBV29-1

CDR3aa: CSAVQAWHLGQYF
CDR3nt: TGCAGTGCTGTCCAGGCGTGGCACCTTGGGCAGTACTTC
d_gene: -
abundance: many
j_gene: TRBJ2-7
v_gene: TRBV20-1

CDR3aa: CASSERGGLAVYNEQFF
CDR3nt: TGTGCCAGCAGTGAGCGGGGAGGACTAGCGGTATACAATGAGCAGTTCTTC
d_gene: TRBD2
abundance: few
j_gene: TRBJ2-1
v_gene: TRBV2

CDR3aa: CASSLHATNEKLFF
CDR3nt: TGTGCCAGCAGCCTCCATGCAACTAATGAAAAACTGTTTTTT
d_gene: -
abundance: many
j_gene: TRBJ1-4
v_gene: TRBV7-2

CDR3aa: CAISVNIRSNTEAFF
CDR3nt: TGTGCCATCAGTGTAAATATTAGAAGTAACACTGAAGCTTTCTTT
d_gene: -
abundance: many
j_gene: TRBJ1-1
v_gene: TRBV10-3